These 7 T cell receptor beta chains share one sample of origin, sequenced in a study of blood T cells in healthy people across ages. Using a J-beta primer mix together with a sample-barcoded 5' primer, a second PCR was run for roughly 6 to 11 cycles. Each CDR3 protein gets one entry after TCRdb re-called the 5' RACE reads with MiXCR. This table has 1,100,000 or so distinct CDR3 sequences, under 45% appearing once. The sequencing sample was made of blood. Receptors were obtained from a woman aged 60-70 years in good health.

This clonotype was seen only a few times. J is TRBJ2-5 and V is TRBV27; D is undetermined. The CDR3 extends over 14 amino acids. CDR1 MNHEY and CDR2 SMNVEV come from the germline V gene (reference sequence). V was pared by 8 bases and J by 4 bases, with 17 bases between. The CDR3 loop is CASSSLPSGETQYF. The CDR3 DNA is TGTGCCAGCTCCAGTTTACCCTCCGGAGAGACCCAGTACTTC.

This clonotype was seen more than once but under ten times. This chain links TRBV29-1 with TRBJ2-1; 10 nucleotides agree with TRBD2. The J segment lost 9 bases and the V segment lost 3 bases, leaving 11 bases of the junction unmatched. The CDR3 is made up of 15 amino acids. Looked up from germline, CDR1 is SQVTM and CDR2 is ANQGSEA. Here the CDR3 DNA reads TGCAGCGTTGAGGTTCTAGCGGGAGTTCTTCGTGAGCAGTTCTTC. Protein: CSVEVLAGVLREQFF.

The CDR3 sequence is CSATLAGGYKSTDTQYF. Written as DNA, the CDR3 is TGCAGTGCCACGTTAGCGGGAGGGTATAAGAGCACAGATACGCAGTATTTT. The V and J genes are TRBV20-1 and TRBJ2-3; TRBD2 aligns across 11 bases. CDR1 and CDR2 (germline): DFQATT, SNEGSKA (reference sequence). V lost 6 bases, J lost 0 bases, and 11 bases stayed unmatched. This CDR3 is 17 amino acids long.

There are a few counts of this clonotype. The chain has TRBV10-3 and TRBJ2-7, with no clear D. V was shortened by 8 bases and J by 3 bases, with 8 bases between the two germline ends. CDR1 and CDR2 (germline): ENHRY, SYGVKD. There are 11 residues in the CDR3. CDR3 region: CAIQGNYEQYF. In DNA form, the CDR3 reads TGTGCCATCCAAGGGAACTACGAGCAGTACTTC.

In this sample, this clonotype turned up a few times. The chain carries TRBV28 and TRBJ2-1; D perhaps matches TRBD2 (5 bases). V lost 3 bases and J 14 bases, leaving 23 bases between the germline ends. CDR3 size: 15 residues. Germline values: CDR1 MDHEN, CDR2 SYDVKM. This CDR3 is CASSLVSSGQTKEFF. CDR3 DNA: TGTGCCAGCAGTTTGGTTAGTTCGGGCCAGACTAAAGAGTTCTTC.

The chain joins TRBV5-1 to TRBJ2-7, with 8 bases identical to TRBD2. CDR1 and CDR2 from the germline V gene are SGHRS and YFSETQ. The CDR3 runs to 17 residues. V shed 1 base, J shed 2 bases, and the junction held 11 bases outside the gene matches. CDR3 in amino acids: CASSLSGSGNQAYEQYF. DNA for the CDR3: TGCGCCAGCAGCTTGAGTGGTAGCGGGAACCAAGCCTACGAGCAGTACTTC.

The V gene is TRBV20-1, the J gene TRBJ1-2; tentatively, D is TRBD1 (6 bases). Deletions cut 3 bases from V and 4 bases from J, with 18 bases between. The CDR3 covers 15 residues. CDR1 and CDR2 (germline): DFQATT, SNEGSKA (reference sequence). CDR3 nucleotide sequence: TGCAGTGCTAGGGGATCCGACAGGACCCTCTATGGCTACACCTTC. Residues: CSARGSDRTLYGYTF.